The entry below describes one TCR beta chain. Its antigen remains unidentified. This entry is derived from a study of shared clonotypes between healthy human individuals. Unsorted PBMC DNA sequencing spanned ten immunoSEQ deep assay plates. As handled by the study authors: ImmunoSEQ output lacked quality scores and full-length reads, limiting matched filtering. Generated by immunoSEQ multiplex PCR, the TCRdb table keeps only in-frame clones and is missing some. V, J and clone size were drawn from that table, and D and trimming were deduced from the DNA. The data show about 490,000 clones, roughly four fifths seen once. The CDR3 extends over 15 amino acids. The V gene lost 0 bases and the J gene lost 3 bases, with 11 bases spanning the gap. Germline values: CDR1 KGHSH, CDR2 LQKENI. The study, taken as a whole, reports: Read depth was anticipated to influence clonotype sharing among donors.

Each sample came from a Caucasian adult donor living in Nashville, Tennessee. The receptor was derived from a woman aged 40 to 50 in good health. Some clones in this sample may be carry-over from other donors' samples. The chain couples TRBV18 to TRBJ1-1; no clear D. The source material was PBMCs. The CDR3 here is CASSPPAQADTEAFF. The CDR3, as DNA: TGTGCCAGCTCACCACCGGCCCAGGCTGACACTGAAGCTTTCTTT.